The 13 T cell receptor beta chains presented below share a single source sample, sequenced in a study of graft-versus-host responses after intestinal transplantation. These receptors' antigens are unknown. Sequenced by immunoSEQ multiplex PCR; TCRdb stores in-frame clones only, minus some. The sample lists more than 95,000 clones, about 90% occurring once. This sample comprised unstimulated CD4+ T cells sorted from spleen or lymph node cells, obtained before intestinal transplant. These TCRs come from a human donor who received an intestinal transplant.

V gene TRBV2 combines with J gene TRBJ2-1, with D perhaps matching TRBD2 (5 bases). Germline V CDR1 and CDR2: SNHLY, FYNNEI. The V and J ends lost 7 bases and 6 bases respectively, with 16 bases between them. CDR3 size: 14 residues. The CDR3 loop reads CASKERKRSNEQFF. The CDR3, as DNA: TGTGCCAGCAAGGAGAGAAAGCGGAGCAATGAGCAGTTCTTC.

The chain joins TRBV2 to TRBJ1-2; 8 positions match TRBD1. This CDR3 has 15 amino acids. Germline CDR1 SNHLY, CDR2 FYNNEI. The V segment lost 6 bases and the J segment 5 bases; nucleotides outside the gene matches: 11. For the CDR3, the DNA is TGTGCCAGCAGCTTGGTGGCAGGGGGCACGTATGGCTACACCTTC. Its protein product is CASSLVAGGTYGYTF.

This sequence joins TRBV7-2 and TRBJ2-7; TRBD1 aligns across 8 bases. The V gene's germline CDR1 is SGHTA and CDR2 FQGNSA. V shed 3 bases and J 4 bases; nucleotides not matched to a gene: 8. The length of the CDR3 is 15 residues. In DNA form, the CDR3 reads TGTGCCAGCAGCTTTAACCCGGACAGGGCTTACGAGCAGTACTTC. Amino acid sequence: CASSFNPDRAYEQYF. Together with reference TRBV7-2 and TRBJ2-7, the CDR3 gives the full variable domain: GAGVSQSPSNKVTEKGKDVELRCDPISGHTALYWYRQSLGQGLEFLIYFQGNSAPDKSGLPSDRFSAERTGGSVSTLTIQRTQQEDSAVYLCASSFNPDRAYEQYFGPGTRLTVT.

The chain uses TRBV10-3 and TRBJ1-6, with TRBD1 matching 7 bases. This CDR3 comprises 14 residues. After removal of 7 bases from V and 7 bases from J, the junction contained 7 bases not matched to a gene. Germline V gene lookup returns CDR1 ENHRY and CDR2 SYGVKD. DNA of the CDR3: TGTGCCATCATGGAGGGGGCTAGGAATTCACCCCTCCACTTT. This codes for CAIMEGARNSPLHF.

CDR3 protein: CASSPPTGRTSQPQHF. For the CDR3, the DNA is TGTGCCAGCAGCCCGCCGACAGGGAGAACGAGTCAGCCCCAGCATTTT. V gene TRBV11-3 combines with J gene TRBJ1-5; 7 bases are a match to TRBD1. V lost 5 bases, J lost 6 bases, and 13 bases stayed unmatched. This CDR3 has 16 residues. From germline, CDR1 is SGHNT and CDR2 YENEEA.

The chain uses TRBV6-5 and TRBJ2-7, with a tentative D call TRBD1 (6 bases). V lost 5 bases and J 0 bases, leaving 14 bases between the germline ends. This CDR3 has 15 residues. CDR1 is MNHEY and CDR2 is SVGAGI in the germline V gene. The CDR3 DNA reads as TGTGCCAGCAGTGGGGGCGTCGCCCACTCCTACGAGCAGTACTTC. Translated: CASSGGVAHSYEQYF.

The chain is built from TRBV5-1 and TRBJ2-7; 7 nucleotides match TRBD1. With 5 bases clipped from V and 5 bases from J, the junction kept 7 bases outside the gene matches. The CDR3 consists of 13 residues. Germline CDR1 is SGHRS and CDR2 is YFSETQ. The CDR3 loop is CASRLNTGDEQYF. The DNA for the CDR3 is TGCGCCAGCAGATTGAATACAGGGGACGAGCAGTACTTC.

CDR3: CASSGPLGSSYEQYF. The CDR3 nucleotides read TGTGCCAGCAGCGGACCGCTAGGGAGCTCCTACGAGCAGTACTTC. V is TRBV7-2 and J is TRBJ2-7, with D perhaps TRBD2 (5 bases). V was clipped by 5 bases and J by 0 bases, with 14 bases between them. Germline CDR1 SGHTA, CDR2 FQGNSA. The CDR3 spans 15 residues.

This clone has a handful of counts. The V and J genes are TRBV10-1 and TRBJ2-7; TRBD2 is a possible D gene (6 bases). This CDR3 has 12 residues. V was clipped by 6 bases and J by 6 bases, with 12 bases between them. The germline CDR1 and CDR2 sequences are WNHNN and SYGVQD (reference sequence). The CDR3 DNA sequence: TGCGCCAGCAGATCGGGAGTCGGCGAGCAGTACTTC. This translates into CASRSGVGEQYF.

The chain couples TRBV5-1 to TRBJ1-2, with a possible D match to TRBD1 (6 bases). Looked up from germline, CDR1 is SGHRS and CDR2 is YFSETQ. The CDR3 is 14 amino acids. V lost 0 bases to trimming and J lost 4 bases, with 10 bases between them. The DNA for the CDR3 is TGCGCCAGCAGCTTGGGGACAGACGGCTATGGCTACACCTTC. Its translation is CASSLGTDGYGYTF.

The rearrangement uses TRBV29-1 and TRBJ2-7, with TRBD1 matching over 9 bases. This CDR3 has 14 residues. Per the germline V gene, CDR1 is SQVTM and CDR2 is ANQGSEA. J gave up 6 bases and V 5 bases, and 11 bases lay outside the gene matches. CDR3 in DNA: TGCAGCGTTCTCCGGGACAGGGTCGACTCCGAGCAGTACTTC. Its translation is CSVLRDRVDSEQYF.

The chain combines TRBV19 with TRBJ1-5; D is unclear. Germline lookup yields CDR1 LNHDA and CDR2 SQIVND (reference sequence). V was clipped by 5 bases and J by 5 bases, with 13 bases between them. CDR3 length: 14 residues. The CDR3 DNA follows: TGTGCCAGTAGTCCCCTAGGGAGGGATCAGCCCCAGCATTTT. Translated: CASSPLGRDQPQHF. Together with reference TRBV19 and TRBJ1-5, the CDR3 gives the full variable domain: DGGITQSPKYLFRKEGQNVTLSCEQNLNHDAMYWYRQDPGQGLRLIYYSQIVNDFQKGDIAEGYSVSREKKESFPLTVTSAQKNPTAFYLCASSPLGRDQPQHFGDGTRLSIL.

The chain recombines TRBV6-4 with TRBJ1-4; TRBD1 might be the D (6 bases). Germline V gene sequence: CDR1 MRHNA, CDR2 SNTAGT. The CDR3 length is 18 residues. The V gene lost 8 bases and the J gene lost 7 bases, with 29 bases spanning the gap. CDR3 coding DNA: TGTGCCAGCCAGGGGAACTCACAATTTCTGCAACTAATTGAAAAACTGTTTTTT. This encodes CASQGNSQFLQLIEKLFF.